This T cell receptor beta chain originates from a study of CD8+ T cells in alopecia areata. Whole-study context: Each day, treated patients took oral tofacitinib twice, at 5 to 10 mg per dose. It was 6 to 18 months of tofacitinib, and then there were 6 months off drug. Study results and caveats: Normal scalp showed lower clonality than lesional scalp, especially alopecia totalis/universalis.

Obtained from alopecia areata patients were lesional scalp punch biopsies along with peripheral blood. Trimming removed 8 bases at V and 2 bases at J, with 13 bases between. This CDR3 comprises 15 residues. Germline CDR1 and CDR2: SEHNR and FQNEAQ (reference sequence). RNA extraction was followed by reverse transcription into cDNA, which acted as the sequencing template. Method: immunoSEQ multiplex PCR; TCRdb's copy keeps in-frame clones and lacks some. The table shows 200,000 to 250,000 clones, with approximately 61% occurring only once. Remarks on this clone: Its antigen is unidentified.

The sequence came from a human donor with alopecia areata. The specimen was CD4+ T cells sorted from blood, collected at week 0. This chain links TRBV7-9 with TRBJ2-6; D is possibly TRBD1 (5 bases). The CDR3 here is CASHVAGTGANVLTF. Here the CDR3 DNA reads TGTGCCAGCCATGTTGCAGGGACTGGGGCCAACGTCCTGACTTTC.